The clone carrying this T cell receptor (beta chain) has at least ten counts. No antigen is known for it. TCRdb reprocessed the 5' RACE reads via MiXCR and lists one record per CDR3 protein. The sample lists roughly 30,000 distinct CDR3 sequences; just over 6.5% were seen once. This CDR3 region has 15 residues. The germline V gene has CDR1 SGHRS and CDR2 YFSETQ. The ends were cut back, 0 bases at V and 0 bases at J, with 10 bases in the middle. This sample was included in a study of neurological immune-mediated disorders. Study-level findings and limits: Patients with HTLV-1-associated myelopathy showed the most TCR clonal expansion. Those with multiple sclerosis showed the least, falling below healthy controls.

V gene TRBV5-1 combines with J gene TRBJ2-7; D is perhaps TRBD1 (6 bases). Source material: PBMCs. The clonotype comes from a woman aged 50 to 65 in good health. CDR3 DNA: TGCGCCAGCAGCTTGGTCGTGGACAGCTCCTACGAGCAGTACTTC. Translating it yields CASSLVVDSSYEQYF.